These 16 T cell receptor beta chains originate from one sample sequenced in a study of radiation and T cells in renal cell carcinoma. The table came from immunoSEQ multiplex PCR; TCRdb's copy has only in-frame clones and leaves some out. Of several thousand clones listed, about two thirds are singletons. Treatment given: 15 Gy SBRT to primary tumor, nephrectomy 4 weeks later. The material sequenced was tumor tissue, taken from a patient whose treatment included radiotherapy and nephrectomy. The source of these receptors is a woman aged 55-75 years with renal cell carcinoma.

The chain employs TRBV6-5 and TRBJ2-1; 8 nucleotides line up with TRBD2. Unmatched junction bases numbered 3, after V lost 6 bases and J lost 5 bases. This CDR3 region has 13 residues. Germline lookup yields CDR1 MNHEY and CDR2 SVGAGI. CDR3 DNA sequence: TGTGCCAGCAGCGTACTAGCGGACAATGAGCAGTTCTTC. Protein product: CASSVLADNEQFF.

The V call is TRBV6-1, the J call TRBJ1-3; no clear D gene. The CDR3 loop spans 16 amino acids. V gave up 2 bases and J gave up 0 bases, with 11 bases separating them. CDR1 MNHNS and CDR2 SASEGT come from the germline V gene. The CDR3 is CASSEYEVSSGNTIYF. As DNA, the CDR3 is TGTGCCAGCAGTGAATACGAAGTTAGCTCTGGAAACACCATATATTTT.

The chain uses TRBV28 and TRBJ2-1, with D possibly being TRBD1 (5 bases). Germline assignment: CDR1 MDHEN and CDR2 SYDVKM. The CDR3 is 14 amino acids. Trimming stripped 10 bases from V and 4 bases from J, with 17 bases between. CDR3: CATNDRTLYNEQFF. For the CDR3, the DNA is TGTGCCACAAACGACAGAACCCTTTACAATGAGCAGTTCTTC.

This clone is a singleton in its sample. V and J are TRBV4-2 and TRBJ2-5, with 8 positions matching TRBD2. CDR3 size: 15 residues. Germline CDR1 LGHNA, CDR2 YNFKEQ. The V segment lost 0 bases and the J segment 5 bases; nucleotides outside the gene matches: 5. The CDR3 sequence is CASSQEVAGLETQYF. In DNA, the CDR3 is TGTGCCAGCAGCCAAGAGGTAGCGGGATTGGAGACCCAGTACTTC.

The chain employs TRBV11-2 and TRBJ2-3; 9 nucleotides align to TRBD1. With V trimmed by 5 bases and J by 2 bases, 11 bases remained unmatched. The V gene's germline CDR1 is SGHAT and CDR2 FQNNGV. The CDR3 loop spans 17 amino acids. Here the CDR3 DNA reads TGTGCCAGCAGCGCCGGGACAGGGTGGATGGACACAGATACGCAGTATTTT. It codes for CASSAGTGWMDTDTQYF.

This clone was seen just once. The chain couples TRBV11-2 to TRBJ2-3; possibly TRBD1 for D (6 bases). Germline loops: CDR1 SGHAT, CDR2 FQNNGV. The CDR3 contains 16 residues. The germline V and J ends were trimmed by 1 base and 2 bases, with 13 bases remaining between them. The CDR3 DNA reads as TGTGCCAGCAGCTTAGGTTCAGGGGCTCACACAGATACGCAGTATTTT. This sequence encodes CASSLGSGAHTDTQYF.

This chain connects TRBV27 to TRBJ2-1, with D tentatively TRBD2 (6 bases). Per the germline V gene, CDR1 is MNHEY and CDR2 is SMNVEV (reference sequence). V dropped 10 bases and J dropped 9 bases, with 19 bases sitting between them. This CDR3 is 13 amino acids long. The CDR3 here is CAIWTNQAGEQFF. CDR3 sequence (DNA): TGTGCCATTTGGACTAACCAGGCGGGTGAGCAGTTCTTC.

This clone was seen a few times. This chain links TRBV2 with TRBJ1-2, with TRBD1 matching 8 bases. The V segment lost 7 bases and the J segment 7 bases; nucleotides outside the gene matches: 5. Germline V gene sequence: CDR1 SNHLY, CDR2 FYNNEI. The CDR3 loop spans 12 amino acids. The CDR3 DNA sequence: TGTGCCAGCATGGCAGGGGGCAGTGGCTACACCTTC. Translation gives CASMAGGSGYTF.

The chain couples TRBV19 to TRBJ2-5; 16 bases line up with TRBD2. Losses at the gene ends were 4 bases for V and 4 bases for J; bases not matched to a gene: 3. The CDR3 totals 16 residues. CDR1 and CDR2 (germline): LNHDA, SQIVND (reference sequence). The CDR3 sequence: CASSRGLAGGRETQYF. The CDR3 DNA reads TGTGCCAGTAGTAGGGGACTAGCGGGGGGGAGAGAGACCCAGTACTTC. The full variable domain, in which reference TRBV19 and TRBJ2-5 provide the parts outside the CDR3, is DGGITQSPKYLFRKEGQNVTLSCEQNLNHDAMYWYRQDPGQGLRLIYYSQIVNDFQKGDIAEGYSVSREKKESFPLTVTSAQKNPTAFYLCASSRGLAGGRETQYFGPGTRLLVL.

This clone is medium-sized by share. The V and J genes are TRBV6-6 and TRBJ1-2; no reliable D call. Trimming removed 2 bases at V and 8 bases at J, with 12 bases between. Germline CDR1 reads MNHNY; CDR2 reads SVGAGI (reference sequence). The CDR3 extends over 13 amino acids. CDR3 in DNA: TGTGCCAGCAGTTACGGCGGGGTCGGCGGCTACACCTTC. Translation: CASSYGGVGGYTF.

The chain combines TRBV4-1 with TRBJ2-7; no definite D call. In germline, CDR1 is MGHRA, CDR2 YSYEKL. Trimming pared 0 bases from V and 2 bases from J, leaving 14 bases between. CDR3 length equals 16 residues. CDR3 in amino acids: CASSQDFAPTTYEQYF. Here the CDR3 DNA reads TGCGCCAGCAGCCAAGATTTCGCCCCAACGACCTACGAGCAGTACTTC.

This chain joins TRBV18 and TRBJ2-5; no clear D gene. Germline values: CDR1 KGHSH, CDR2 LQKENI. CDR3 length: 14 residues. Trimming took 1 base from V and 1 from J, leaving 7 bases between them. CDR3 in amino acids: CASSPRFSQETQYF. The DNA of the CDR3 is TGTGCCAGCTCACCACGCTTCTCCCAAGAGACCCAGTACTTC.

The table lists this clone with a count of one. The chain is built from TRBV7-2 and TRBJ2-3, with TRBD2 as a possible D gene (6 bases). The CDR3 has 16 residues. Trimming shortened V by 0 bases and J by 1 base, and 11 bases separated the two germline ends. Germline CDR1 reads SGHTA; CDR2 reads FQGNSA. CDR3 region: CASSLARDFGTDTQYF. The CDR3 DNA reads TGTGCCAGCAGCTTAGCAAGGGACTTTGGCACAGATACGCAGTATTTT.

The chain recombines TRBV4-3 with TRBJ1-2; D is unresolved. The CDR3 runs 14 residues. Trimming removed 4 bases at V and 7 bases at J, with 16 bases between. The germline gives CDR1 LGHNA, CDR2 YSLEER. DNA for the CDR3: TGCGCCAGCAGCCCACGGTGGGCTATCGGTGGCTACACCTTC. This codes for CASSPRWAIGGYTF.

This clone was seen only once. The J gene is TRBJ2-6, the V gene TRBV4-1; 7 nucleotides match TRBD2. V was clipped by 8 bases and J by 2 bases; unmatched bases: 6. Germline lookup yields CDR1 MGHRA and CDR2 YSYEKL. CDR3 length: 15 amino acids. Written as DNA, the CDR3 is TGCGCCAGCCGGGGGGTTGAAGCTGGGGCCAACGTCCTGACTTTC. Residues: CASRGVEAGANVLTF.

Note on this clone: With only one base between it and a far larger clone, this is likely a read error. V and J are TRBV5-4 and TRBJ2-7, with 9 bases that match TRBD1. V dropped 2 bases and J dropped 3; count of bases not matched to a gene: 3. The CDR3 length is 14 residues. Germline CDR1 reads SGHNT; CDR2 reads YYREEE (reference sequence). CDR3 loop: CASSLTGQGYEQYF. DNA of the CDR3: TGTGCCAGCAGCTTAACGGGACAGGGCTACGAGCAGTACTTC.